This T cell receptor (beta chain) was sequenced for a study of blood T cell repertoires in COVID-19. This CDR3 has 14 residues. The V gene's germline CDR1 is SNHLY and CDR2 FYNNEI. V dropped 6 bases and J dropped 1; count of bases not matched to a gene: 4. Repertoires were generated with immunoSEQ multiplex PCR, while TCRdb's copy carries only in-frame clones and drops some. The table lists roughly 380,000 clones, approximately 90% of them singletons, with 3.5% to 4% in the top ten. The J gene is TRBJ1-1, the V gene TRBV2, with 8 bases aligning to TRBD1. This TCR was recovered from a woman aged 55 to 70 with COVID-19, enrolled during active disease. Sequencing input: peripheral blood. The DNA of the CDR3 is TGTGCCAGCAGCGCCAGGGGGCGGAACACTGAAGCTTTCTTT. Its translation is CASSARGRNTEAFF. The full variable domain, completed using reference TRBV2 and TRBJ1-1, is EPEVTQTPSHQVTQMGQEVILRCVPISNHLYFYWYRQILGQKVEFLVSFYNNEISEKSEIFDDQFSVERPDGSNFTLKIRSTKLEDSAMYFCASSARGRNTEAFFGQGTRLTVV.